The clone carrying this TCR beta chain was counted only a few times. TCRdb re-analysed the 5' RACE reads in MiXCR, keeping a single row per CDR3 protein. The sample shows some 500,000 distinct CDR3 sequences, 14% of them seen only once. These data come from a study of identical twins. The CDR3 has 15 residues. The V gene's germline CDR1 is MNHEY and CDR2 SVGEGT. Between the trimmed V and J ends, which lost 5 bases and 0 bases, there was a span of 13 bases. The sample was also reused in another study, on yellow fever vaccine responses in identical twins. That source reports: Reportedly, the response of twins' T cells to the vaccine seemed partly convergent, partly personalized.

The source material was CD4+ T cells sorted from blood. This clonotype was sampled from a woman aged 18-29 years in good health. This chain uses TRBV6-2 or TRBV6-3 with TRBJ2-5; either TRBD1 or TRBD2 may supply D (6 bases each). In DNA form, the CDR3 reads TGTGCCAGCAGTCAACAGGGCGGGGACCAAGAGACCCAGTACTTC. It specifies CASSQQGGDQETQYF.